This record concerns one T cell receptor beta chain sequence. The V gene lost 3 bases and the J gene lost 0 bases, with 9 bases spanning the gap. The CDR3 has 16 residues. Per germline, CDR1 MNHEY and CDR2 SMNVEV (reference sequence). When the RNA was reverse transcribed, random hexamers were used with an input of roughly 0.5 to 1 ug. TCRdb re-derived calls from the immunoSEQ multiplex PCR reads in MiXCR, one entry per CDR3 protein. The sample has some 150,000 distinct CDR3 sequences, around 95% seen once. This sample is drawn from a study of CD8 T cells in Susac syndrome. In blood CD8+ and CD4+ T cells, TCR beta underwent sequencing. The multiple sclerosis controls comprised treatment-naive patients whose relapsing-remitting disease was stable or active. Both CD4+ and CD8+ T cells were negatively isolated, and TEMRA cells underwent FACS enrichment.

The TCR was taken from a human donor with multiple sclerosis. The sequencing sample was made of CD8+ T cells from PBMCs. This sequence joins TRBV27 and TRBJ2-6; D is perhaps TRBD1 (5 bases). The CDR3 region has the DNA TGTGCCAGCAGTTTTAACAGGTTCTCTGGGGCCAACGTCCTGACTTTC. It translates to CASSFNRFSGANVLTF.